This T cell receptor beta chain emerged from a study of cytomegalovirus exposure and HLA in healthy donors. Study conclusions and caveats: TRBV6-2, TRBV6-3 and other indistinguishable V segments were excluded. The study flagged 150 to 200 TCR beta chains as cytomegalovirus-associated.

The CDR3 is 14 amino acids. The trim removed 3 bases at V and 4 bases at J, leaving 5 bases unmatched. CDR1 is GTSNPN, CDR2 SVGIG, per germline (reference sequence). In regard to this clone: What it recognizes is unknown.

PCR used 60 Vbeta primers and 13 Jbeta primers. The repertoire was sequenced with immunoSEQ multiplex PCR; TCRdb's copy has only in-frame clones and lacks some. In the table there are about 160,000 clones, about 75% of which are singletons. Sequencing was performed on PBMCs. The receptor comes from a female donor in good health and CMV-seronegative. The V gene is TRBV30, the J gene TRBJ2-5, with 10 bases that match TRBD1. In nucleotides, the CDR3 is TGTGCCTGGAGACGGACAGGGGGATCAGAGACCCAGTACTTC. Translation: CAWRRTGGSETQYF.